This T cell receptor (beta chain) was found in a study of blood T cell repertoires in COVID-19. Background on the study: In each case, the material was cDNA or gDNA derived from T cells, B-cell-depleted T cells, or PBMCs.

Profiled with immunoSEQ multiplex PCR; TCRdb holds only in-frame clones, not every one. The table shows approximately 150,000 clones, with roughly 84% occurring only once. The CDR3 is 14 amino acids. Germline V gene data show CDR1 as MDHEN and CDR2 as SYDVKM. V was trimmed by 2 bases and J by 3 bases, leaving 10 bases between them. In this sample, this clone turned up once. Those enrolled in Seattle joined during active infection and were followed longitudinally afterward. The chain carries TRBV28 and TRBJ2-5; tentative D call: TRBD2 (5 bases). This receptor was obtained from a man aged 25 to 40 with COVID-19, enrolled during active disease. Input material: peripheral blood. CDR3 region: CASSLDSGEETQYF. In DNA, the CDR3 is TGTGCCAGCAGTTTAGATTCCGGGGAAGAGACCCAGTACTTC. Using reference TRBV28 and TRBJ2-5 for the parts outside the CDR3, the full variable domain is DVKVTQSSRYLVKRTGEKVFLECVQDMDHENMFWYRQDPGLGLRLIYFSYDVKMKEKGDIPEGYSVSREKKERFSLILESASTNQTSMYLCASSLDSGEETQYFGPGTRLLVL.